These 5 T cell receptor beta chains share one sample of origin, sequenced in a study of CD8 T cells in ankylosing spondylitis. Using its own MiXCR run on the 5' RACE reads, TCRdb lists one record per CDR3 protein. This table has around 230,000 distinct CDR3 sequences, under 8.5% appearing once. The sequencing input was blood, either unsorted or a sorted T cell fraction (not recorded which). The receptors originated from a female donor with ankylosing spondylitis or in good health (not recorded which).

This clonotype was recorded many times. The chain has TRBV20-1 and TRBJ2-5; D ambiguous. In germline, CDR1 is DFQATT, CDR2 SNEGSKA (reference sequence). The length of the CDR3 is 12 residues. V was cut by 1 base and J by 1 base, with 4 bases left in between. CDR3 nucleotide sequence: TGCAGTGCTAGAGTTAGCCAAGAGACCCAGTACTTC. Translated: CSARVSQETQYF.

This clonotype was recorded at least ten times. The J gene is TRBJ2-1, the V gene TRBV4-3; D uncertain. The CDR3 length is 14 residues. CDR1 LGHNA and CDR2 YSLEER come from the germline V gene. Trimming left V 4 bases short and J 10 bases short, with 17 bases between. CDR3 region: CASSPSATSKEQFF. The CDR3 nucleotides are TGCGCCAGCAGCCCCAGCGCCACTTCTAAGGAGCAGTTCTTC.

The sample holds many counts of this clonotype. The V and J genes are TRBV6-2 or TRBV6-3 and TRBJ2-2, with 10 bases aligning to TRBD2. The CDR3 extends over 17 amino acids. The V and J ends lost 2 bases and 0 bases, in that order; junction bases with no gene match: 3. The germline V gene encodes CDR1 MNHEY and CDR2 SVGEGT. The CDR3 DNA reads TGTGCCAGCAGTTACACCGGACTAGCGGCGAACACCGGGGAGCTGTTTTTT. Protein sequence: CASSYTGLAANTGELFF.

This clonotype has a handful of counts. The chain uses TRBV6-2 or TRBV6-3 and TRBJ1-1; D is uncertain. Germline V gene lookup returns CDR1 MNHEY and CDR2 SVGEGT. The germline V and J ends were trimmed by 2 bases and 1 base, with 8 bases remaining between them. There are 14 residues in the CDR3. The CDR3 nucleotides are TGTGCCAGCAGTTACGCCGGTGGGAACACTGAAGCTTTCTTT. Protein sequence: CASSYAGGNTEAFF.

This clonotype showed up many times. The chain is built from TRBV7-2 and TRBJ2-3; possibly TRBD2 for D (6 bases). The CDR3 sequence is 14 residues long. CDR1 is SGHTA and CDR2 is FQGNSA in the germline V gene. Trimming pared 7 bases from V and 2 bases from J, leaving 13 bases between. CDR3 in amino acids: CASTFSGDTDTQYF. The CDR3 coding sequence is TGTGCCAGCACCTTTAGCGGAGACACAGATACGCAGTATTTT.